Listed below are T cell receptor beta chains from one sample, sequenced in a study of blood T cell repertoires in COVID-19. Assay: immunoSEQ multiplex PCR; the TCRdb copy retains only in-frame clones and omits some. The data hold around 180,000 clones, with approximately 89% observed a single time. Input material: peripheral blood. The receptors come from a man aged 35 to 55 with active or convalescent COVID-19. The CDR3 runs from the conserved cysteine through the conserved F or W. A D gene is named only where the DNA matches it firmly. The size entry is marked missing in some rows and otherwise reads once, few, many or a size class.

size,V,D,J,CDR3,DNA
.,TRBV18,.,TRBJ1-5,CASSGSPADTQPQHF,TGTGCCAGCTCAGGATCCCCCGCGGATACTCAGCCCCAGCATTTT
.,TRBV27,TRBD2,TRBJ2-3,CASSLMGLAADTQYF,TGTGCCAGCAGTTTAATGGGACTAGCTGCGGATACGCAGTATTTT
.,TRBV6-2/TRBV6-3,TRBD1,TRBJ2-3,CASRPSTGGMTDTQYF,TGTGCCAGCAGGCCTTCGACAGGGGGAATGACAGATACGCAGTATTTT
.,TRBV4-3,TRBD1,TRBJ1-6,CASSSVDRDGSPLHF,TGCGCCAGCAGCTCCGTCGACAGGGACGGATCACCCCTCCACTTT
.,TRBV29-1,.,TRBJ1-1,CSVAGLAITEAFF,TGCAGCGTTGCAGGGTTGGCGATCACTGAAGCTTTCTTT
.,TRBV27,.,TRBJ2-2,CASSLGRHGELFF,TGTGCCAGCAGTTTGGGCCGACACGGGGAGCTGTTTTTT
once,TRBV29-1,TRBD1,TRBJ1-1,CSVNRDRRNTEAFF,TGCAGCGTTAACCGGGACAGAAGGAACACTGAAGCTTTCTTT
.,TRBV11-2,.,TRBJ1-1,CASSSDSDTEAFF,TGTGCCAGCAGCTCCGACAGCGACACTGAAGCTTTCTTT
.,TRBV27,.,TRBJ1-2,CASSFRAGSGYGYTF,TGTGCCAGCAGTTTCCGGGCAGGGTCGGGCTATGGCTACACCTTC
.,TRBV6-5,.,TRBJ2-7,CASSSDTGTLEQYF,TGTGCCAGCAGTTCCGATACGGGGACACTCGAGCAGTACTTC
.,TRBV6-1,TRBD1,TRBJ1-5,CASSEETGGIQPQHF,TGTGCCAGCAGTGAAGAGACAGGGGGGATACAGCCCCAGCATTTT
.,TRBV13,TRBD2,TRBJ2-2,CASSPGGLGTGELFF,TGTGCCAGCAGCCCGGGGGGGCTTGGCACCGGGGAGCTGTTTTTT
.,TRBV30,TRBD1,TRBJ1-2,CAWSVWTGGGDGYTF,TGTGCCTGGAGTGTTTGGACAGGGGGAGGAGATGGCTACACCTTC
.,TRBV2,TRBD1,TRBJ2-7,CASSKGAISYEQYF,TGTGCCAGCAGTAAGGGGGCTATCTCCTACGAGCAGTACTTC
.,TRBV30,TRBD1,TRBJ1-2,CAWTGTDYGYTF,TGTGCCTGGACCGGGACAGACTATGGCTACACCTTC
.,TRBV5-5,TRBD1,TRBJ2-5,CASSTRQGAVETQYF,TGTGCCAGCAGCACCCGACAGGGGGCAGTGGAGACCCAGTACTTC
.,TRBV5-1,.,TRBJ2-5,CAGGRDPQETQYF,TGCGCCGGTGGACGGGATCCCCAAGAGACCCAGTACTTC
.,TRBV7-9,.,TRBJ2-1,CASSPTNSYNEQFF,TGTGCCAGCAGCCCGACGAACAGCTACAATGAGCAGTTCTTC
.,TRBV10-3,.,TRBJ1-2,CAISDTSYGYTF,TGTGCCATCAGCGACACCTCCTATGGCTACACCTTC
.,TRBV10-3,.,TRBJ1-1,CAITRAGLNTEAFF,TGTGCCATCACGAGGGCAGGACTGAACACTGAAGCTTTCTTT
.,TRBV11-2,TRBD1,TRBJ1-4,CASSSLRTGQEKLFF,TGTGCCAGCAGCTCCCTCAGGACAGGGCAGGAAAAACTGTTTTTT
.,TRBV5-4,TRBD1,TRBJ2-5,CASSLPGQGKYGTQYF,TGTGCCAGCAGCTTGCCGGGACAGGGAAAATACGGGACCCAGTACTTC
.,TRBV28,.,TRBJ1-1,CASTLGFTEAFF,TGTGCCAGCACCTTGGGCTTCACTGAAGCTTTCTTT
.,TRBV12-3/TRBV12-4,TRBD1,TRBJ1-4,CASSMTGFEKLFF,TGTGCCAGCAGTATGACAGGGTTCGAAAAACTGTTTTTT
few,TRBV28,TRBD1,TRBJ1-1,CASSPAGGAPEAFF,TGTGCCAGCAGTCCCGCAGGGGGCGCCCCTGAAGCTTTCTTT
few,TRBV9,TRBD2,TRBJ2-1,CASSVRTSGGNEQFF,TGTGCCAGCAGCGTCCGGACTAGCGGGGGAAATGAGCAGTTCTTC
.,TRBV7-8,TRBD1,TRBJ2-1,CASSSGTDPRNEQFF,TGTGCCAGCAGCTCCGGGACAGACCCAAGAAATGAGCAGTTCTTC
.,TRBV6-2/TRBV6-3,TRBD2,TRBJ2-1,CASSYRAGVTSSYNEQFF,TGTGCCAGCAGTTACCGGGCGGGGGTAACTAGCTCCTACAATGAGCAGTTCTTC
.,TRBV10-3,.,TRBJ2-2,CAISVIFAQGPNTGELFF,TGTGCCATCAGTGTTATTTTCGCACAGGGACCGAACACCGGGGAGCTGTTTTTT
.,TRBV6-4,.,TRBJ2-2,CASSDSFQTGELFF,TGTGCCAGCAGTGACTCGTTCCAGACCGGGGAGCTGTTTTTT
.,TRBV5-4,TRBD2,TRBJ2-6,CASSSYGGGYGANVLTF,TGTGCCAGCAGCAGCTACGGGGGGGGATACGGGGCCAACGTCCTGACTTTC
.,TRBV27,TRBD1,TRBJ2-1,CASSRHARQGLVNEQFF,TGTGCCAGCAGCCGACATGCCCGACAGGGGTTGGTGAATGAGCAGTTCTTC
.,TRBV12-3/TRBV12-4,.,TRBJ1-5,CASSLERLEAQHF,TGTGCCAGCAGTTTAGAACGGCTCGAGGCCCAGCATTTT
.,TRBV19,.,TRBJ2-7,CASSMASLGIRGYEQYF,TGTGCCAGTAGTATGGCCTCTTTAGGCATACGGGGCTACGAGCAGTACTTC
.,TRBV28,.,TRBJ1-2,CASSPGGGNYGYTF,TGTGCCAGCAGCCCCGGGGGAGGGAACTATGGCTACACCTTC
.,TRBV30,TRBD2,TRBJ2-5,CAWSVRVLAGETQYF,TGTGCCTGGAGTGTAAGGGTCCTAGCGGGAGAGACCCAGTACTTC
.,TRBV5-1,.,TRBJ1-5,CASSPEGDSNQPQHF,TGCGCCAGCAGCCCGGAAGGGGATAGCAATCAGCCCCAGCATTTT
.,TRBV11-2,.,TRBJ1-1,CASSPGVGGGTEAFF,TGTGCCAGCAGCCCGGGGGTGGGTGGTGGGACTGAAGCTTTCTTT
.,TRBV5-6,.,TRBJ2-7,CASRGANSYEQYF,TGTGCCAGCAGGGGGGCAAACTCCTACGAGCAGTACTTC
.,TRBV11-2,.,TRBJ1-1,CASSIGRNTEAFF,TGTGCCAGCAGTATAGGGAGGAACACTGAAGCTTTCTTT
.,TRBV6-5,TRBD1,TRBJ2-7,CASSYGTGGPYEQYF,TGTGCCAGCAGTTACGGGACAGGGGGGCCCTACGAGCAGTACTTC
.,TRBV2,.,TRBJ1-1,CASSWADQNTEAFF,TGTGCCAGCAGTTGGGCAGACCAAAACACTGAAGCTTTCTTT
few,TRBV19,TRBD2,TRBJ2-7,CASSITGGSYEQYF,TGTGCCAGTAGTATCACGGGAGGATCCTACGAGCAGTACTTC
.,TRBV4-1,.,TRBJ2-7,CASSQGEYEQYF,TGCGCCAGCAGCCAAGGAGAGTACGAGCAGTACTTC
once,TRBV21-1,.,TRBJ1-2,CASRVRQAANYGYTF,TGTGCCAGCAGGGTGAGACAGGCGGCTAACTATGGCTACACCTTC
.,TRBV3-1/TRBV3-2,.,TRBJ1-1,CASSQGAGRVTEAFF,TGTGCCAGCAGCCAAGGGGCAGGGCGAGTCACTGAAGCTTTCTTT
.,TRBV4-2,TRBD2,TRBJ2-4,CASSERSVGGADIQYF,TGTGCCAGCAGCGAGAGAAGTGTCGGGGGGGCGGACATTCAGTACTTC
.,TRBV10-2,.,TRBJ1-2,CASQMSGSSGGYTF,TGCGCCAGCCAGATGTCGGGATCCAGCGGAGGCTACACCTTC
.,TRBV10-3,TRBD2,TRBJ2-2,CATRGTSGGSGELFF,TGTGCCACCCGTGGGACTAGCGGGGGGTCCGGGGAGCTGTTTTTT
.,TRBV29-1,.,TRBJ1-1,CSVGRALNTEAFF,TGCAGCGTAGGGAGGGCTCTGAACACTGAAGCTTTCTTT
.,TRBV7-8,TRBD1,TRBJ1-5,CASSSRDRWQPQHF,TGTGCCAGCAGCTCACGGGACAGGTGGCAGCCCCAGCATTTT
.,TRBV6-5,.,TRBJ2-2,CAPLGGVDTGELFF,TGTGCCCCACTAGGAGGGGTGGACACCGGGGAGCTGTTTTTT